These 18 T cell receptor beta chains originate from one sample sequenced in a study of cytomegalovirus exposure and HLA in healthy donors. PCR was performed using 60 Vbeta and 13 Jbeta primers. Only in-frame clones appear in the TCRdb table, and some are missing; sequencing was by immunoSEQ multiplex PCR. Here the sample spans roughly 260,000 clones, 80% to 90% being singletons. Sequencing was done on a sample of PBMCs. The receptors here all came from a middle-aged woman in good health and CMV-seropositive.

The CDR3 DNA sequence: TGTGCCAGCAGAGGACTGACAGGGGCCTATGGCTACACCTTC. It is translated as CASRGLTGAYGYTF. This chain connects TRBV27 to TRBJ1-2, with 8 bases identical to TRBD1. Germline V gene sequence: CDR1 MNHEY, CDR2 SMNVEV (reference sequence). This CDR3 contains 14 residues. The trim removed 6 bases at V and 4 bases at J, leaving 7 bases unmatched.

This chain links TRBV6-1 with TRBJ1-4, with unresolved D. Trimming removed 9 bases at V and 0 bases at J, with 5 bases between. The CDR3 covers 12 residues. Germline V gene lookup returns CDR1 MNHNS and CDR2 SASEGT. The CDR3 DNA follows: TGTGCCAGTATTCCAACTAATGAAAAACTGTTTTTT. Translating gives CASIPTNEKLFF.

The chain carries TRBV19 and TRBJ2-1, with 10 positions matching TRBD2. Germline CDR1 is LNHDA and CDR2 is SQIVND (reference sequence). The CDR3 is 15 residues long. V shed 6 bases and J 6 bases; nucleotides not matched to a gene: 8. The CDR3 protein is CASRPAGGPSNEQFF. The CDR3 nucleotides read TGTGCCAGTAGGCCAGCGGGAGGGCCGAGCAATGAGCAGTTCTTC.

This chain joins TRBV5-5 and TRBJ1-2; no definite D call. V lost 4 bases, J lost 4 bases, and 14 bases lay in between. The CDR3 has 14 amino acids. Germline lookup yields CDR1 SGHKS and CDR2 YYEKEE (reference sequence). The CDR3 spells CASSPGDGPYGYTF. CDR3 bases: TGTGCCAGCAGCCCGGGTGACGGCCCCTATGGCTACACCTTC. Combining the CDR3 with reference TRBV5-5 and TRBJ1-2 gives the whole variable domain DAGVTQSPTHLIKTRGQQVTLRCSPISGHKSVSWYQQVLGQGPQFIFQYYEKEERGRGNFPDRFSARQFPNYSSELNVNALLLGDSALYLCASSPGDGPYGYTFGSGTRLTVV.

The chain has TRBV6-4 and TRBJ2-3, with D perhaps matching TRBD1 (6 bases). Trimming removed 6 bases at V and 3 bases at J, with 25 bases between. This CDR3 has 18 residues. Germline CDR1 is MRHNA and CDR2 is SNTAGT. CDR3 DNA: TGTGCCAGCAGGAGCACAGGGAGATGCGGGCTCGCTACAGATACGCAGTATTTT. Protein: CASRSTGRCGLATDTQYF.

The rearrangement joins TRBV6-1 to TRBJ1-4; D ambiguous. The CDR3 has 10 residues. CDR1 is MNHNS, CDR2 SASEGT, per germline. Trimming shortened V by 6 bases and J by 7 bases, and 3 bases separated the two germline ends. The CDR3 is CASRAEKLFF. CDR3 nucleotide sequence: TGTGCCAGCAGGGCTGAAAAACTGTTTTTT.

V gene TRBV28 combines with J gene TRBJ2-7; TRBD1 aligns across 7 bases. The junction had 13 bases not matched to a gene; V was cut back by 6 bases and J by 5 bases. The CDR3 length is 15 residues. Germline V gives CDR1 MDHEN, CDR2 SYDVKM. The DNA for the CDR3 is TGTGCCAGCAGACCCCTTAACAGGGGAGCCCACGAGCAGTACTTC. Translating gives CASRPLNRGAHEQYF.

The V call is TRBV4-3, the J call TRBJ2-3; the D gene is possibly TRBD2 (6 bases). Trimming stripped 0 bases from V and 1 base from J, with 17 bases between. Germline CDR1 LGHNA, CDR2 YSLEER. CDR3 size: 18 residues. As DNA, the CDR3 is TGCGCCAGCAGCCAAGATTCCGGTCTCGGGAGTGGCACAGATACGCAGTATTTT. This sequence encodes CASSQDSGLGSGTDTQYF.

The V and J genes are TRBV6-5 and TRBJ1-4; D gene ambiguous. The V and J ends lost 2 bases and 8 bases respectively, with 15 bases between them. The CDR3 extends over 15 amino acids. CDR1 and CDR2 (germline): MNHEY, SVGAGI. The CDR3 reads CASSYEGAGEEKLFF. As DNA, the CDR3 is TGTGCCAGCAGTTACGAGGGAGCAGGTGAGGAAAAACTGTTTTTT.

J is TRBJ1-1 and V is TRBV11-3; 9 nucleotides agree with TRBD1. V was pared by 3 bases and J by 5 bases, with 7 bases of the junction left unmatched. In germline, CDR1 is SGHNT, CDR2 YENEEA. The CDR3 contains 15 residues. CDR3 nucleotide sequence: TGTGCCAGCAGCTTGAGGACAGGGGCGCATACTGAAGCTTTCTTT. Translated, it gives CASSLRTGAHTEAFF.

The chain couples TRBV7-2 to TRBJ2-2, with D unresolved. This CDR3 contains 12 residues. V was clipped by 5 bases and J by 8 bases, with 9 bases between them. Looked up from germline, CDR1 is SGHTA and CDR2 is FQGNSA. CDR3 region: CASSPILGELFF. The CDR3 nucleotides read TGTGCCAGCAGCCCCATTTTGGGGGAGCTGTTTTTT.

This chain joins TRBV7-3 and TRBJ2-1, with 9 bases lining up with TRBD2. The CDR3 has 14 residues. J lost 0 bases, V lost 6 bases, and 0 bases had no gene match. From germline, CDR1 is SGHTA and CDR2 FQGTGA. The DNA of the CDR3 is TGTGCCAGCAGAGCGGGAGGCTCCTACAATGAGCAGTTCTTC. This sequence encodes CASRAGGSYNEQFF.

This chain joins TRBV4-3 and TRBJ2-3, with 15 bases lining up with TRBD2. CDR3 length: 20 amino acids. Trimming removed 4 bases from V and 2 bases from J; junction bases left unmatched: 13. Germline CDR1 and CDR2: LGHNA and YSLEER. In DNA form, the CDR3 reads TGCGCCAGCAGCCCACGACCGGGACTAGCGGGAGGAGGGATCACAGATACGCAGTATTTT. Amino acids: CASSPRPGLAGGGITDTQYF.

The chain has TRBV13 and TRBJ1-2; D remains ambiguous. Germline V lookup: CDR1 PRHDT, CDR2 FYEKMQ (reference sequence). V gave up 7 bases and J gave up 0 bases, with 6 bases separating them. CDR3 length: 12 amino acids. CDR3 nucleotides: TGTGCCAGCACCAGGACTAACTATGGCTACACCTTC. It encodes CASTRTNYGYTF.

V usage is TRBV4-3 and J usage is TRBJ2-7, with D hard to call. Germline CDR1 and CDR2: LGHNA and YSLEER. Trimming stripped 1 base from V and 4 bases from J, with 5 bases between. This CDR3 contains 12 residues. The DNA for the CDR3 is TGCGCCAGCAGCCAAGCTAGTTACGAGCAGTACTTC. Residues: CASSQASYEQYF.

The rearrangement links TRBV11-2 to TRBJ2-7; D is uncertain. V gave up 0 bases and J gave up 3 bases, with 18 bases separating them. Per the germline V gene, CDR1 is SGHAT and CDR2 is FQNNGV. CDR3 length: 17 residues. The CDR3 loop reads CASSLDVAPRTSYEQYF. DNA of the CDR3: TGTGCCAGCAGCTTAGATGTAGCACCCCGAACAAGCTACGAGCAGTACTTC.

The genes are TRBV19 and TRBJ1-1; D gene uncertain. V lost 3 bases and J 2 bases, leaving 10 bases between the germline ends. Per the germline V gene, CDR1 is LNHDA and CDR2 is SQIVND (reference sequence). This CDR3 is 14 amino acids long. The CDR3 DNA sequence: TGTGCCAGTAGTATTAGCCGGAGTAACACTGAAGCTTTCTTT. Amino acids: CASSISRSNTEAFF.

The genes are TRBV5-1 and TRBJ1-1, with D uncertain. V lost 1 base to trimming and J lost 4 bases, with 11 bases between them. Germline CDR1 SGHRS, CDR2 YFSETQ. CDR3 size: 14 residues. The CDR3 protein is CASSLSQPGTEAFF. For the CDR3, the DNA is TGCGCCAGCAGCTTGAGTCAGCCGGGCACTGAAGCTTTCTTT.